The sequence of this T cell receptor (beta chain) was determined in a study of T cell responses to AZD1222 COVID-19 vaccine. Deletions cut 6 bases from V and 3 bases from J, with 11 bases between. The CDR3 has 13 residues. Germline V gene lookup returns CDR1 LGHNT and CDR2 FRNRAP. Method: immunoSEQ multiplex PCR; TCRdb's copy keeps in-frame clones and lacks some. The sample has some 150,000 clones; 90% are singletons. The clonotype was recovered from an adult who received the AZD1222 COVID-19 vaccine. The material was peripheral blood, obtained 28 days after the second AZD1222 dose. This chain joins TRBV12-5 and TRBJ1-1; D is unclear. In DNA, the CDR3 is TGTGCTAGTGGGCCTAGGGTTGACACTGAAGCTTTCTTT. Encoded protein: CASGPRVDTEAFF.